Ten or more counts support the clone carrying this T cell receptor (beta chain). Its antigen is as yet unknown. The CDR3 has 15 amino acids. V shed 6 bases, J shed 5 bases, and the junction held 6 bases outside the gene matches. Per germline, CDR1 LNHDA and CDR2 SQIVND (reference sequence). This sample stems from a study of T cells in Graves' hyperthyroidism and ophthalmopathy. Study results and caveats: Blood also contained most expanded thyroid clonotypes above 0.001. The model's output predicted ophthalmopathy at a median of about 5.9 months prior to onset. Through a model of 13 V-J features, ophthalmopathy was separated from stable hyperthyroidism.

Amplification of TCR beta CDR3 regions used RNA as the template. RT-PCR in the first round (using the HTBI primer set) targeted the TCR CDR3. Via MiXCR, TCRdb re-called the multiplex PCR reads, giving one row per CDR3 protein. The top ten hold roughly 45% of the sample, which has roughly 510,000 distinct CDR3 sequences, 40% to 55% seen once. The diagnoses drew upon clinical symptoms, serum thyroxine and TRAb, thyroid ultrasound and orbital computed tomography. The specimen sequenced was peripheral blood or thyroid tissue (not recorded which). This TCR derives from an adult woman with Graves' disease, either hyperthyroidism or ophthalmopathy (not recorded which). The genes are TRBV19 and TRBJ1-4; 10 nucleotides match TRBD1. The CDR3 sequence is CASRGRGQGNEKLFF. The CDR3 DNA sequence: TGTGCCAGTAGAGGTCGGGGACAGGGGAATGAAAAACTGTTTTTT.